This is a list of T cell receptor beta chains from one sample in a study of blood T cell repertoires in COVID-19. Clones were sequenced by immunoSEQ multiplex PCR, and TCRdb holds only the in-frame ones, with some missing. Of around 140,000 clones in the sample, roughly 89% were seen once. Material for sequencing was peripheral blood. The receptors here all came from a woman between 45 and 60 years old with acute or convalescent COVID-19. The CDR3 runs from the conserved cysteine through the conserved F or W. The D gene is left open where the match is weak. A clone size is listed for some rows: how often the clone was seen (once, few, many), or a class if it is expanded.

TRBV6-5	-	TRBJ1-3	TRBD1	TGTGCCAGCAGCACACCGGGACAGGGAAACACCATATATTTT	CASSTPGQGNTIYF
TRBV12-2	once	TRBJ2-7	-	TGTGCAAGTCGCTTAGGTTGTCTAGCGGGGATCTACGAGCAGTACTTC	CASRLGCLAGIYEQYF
TRBV4-1	-	TRBJ2-2	TRBD1	TGCGCCAGCAGCCTAGGGGGCATCTTGAACACCGGGGAGCTGTTTTTT	CASSLGGILNTGELFF
TRBV12-3/TRBV12-4	-	TRBJ2-3	-	TGTGCCAGCAGGGGGACTAGCACAGATACGCAGTATTTT	CASRGTSTDTQYF
TRBV30	-	TRBJ2-7	TRBD1	TGTGCCTTCGAGGTTCCGGGACAGAGGTACGAGCAGTACTTC	CAFEVPGQRYEQYF
TRBV9	-	TRBJ2-7	-	TGTGCCAGCAGCGTAGAGGCGGACATCCTCTCCTACGAGCAGTACTTC	CASSVEADILSYEQYF
TRBV29-1	-	TRBJ1-4	-	TGCAGCGTTGATCGGCAGGGCGATGAAAAACTGTTTTTT	CSVDRQGDEKLFF
TRBV27	few	TRBJ1-5	-	TGTGCCAGCAGTTGGGAGGGGAACAATCAGCCCCAGCATTTT	CASSWEGNNQPQHF
TRBV11-2	-	TRBJ1-2	-	TGTGCCAGCAGCTTAGAGGCAGGGTGGGATGGCTACACCTTC	CASSLEAGWDGYTF
TRBV6-5	-	TRBJ1-1	TRBD1	TGTGCCAGCTCCCGGACAGGGATGAACACTGAAGCTTTCTTT	CASSRTGMNTEAFF
TRBV6-5	-	TRBJ1-4	-	TGTGCCAGCAGGCGGGGCTATGTAGGCGAAAAACTGTTTTTT	CASRRGYVGEKLFF
TRBV18	-	TRBJ1-1	TRBD1	TGTGCCAGCTCACCACGGACAGGGATCATGAACACTGAAGCTTTCTTT	CASSPRTGIMNTEAFF
TRBV7-9	-	TRBJ2-2	TRBD2	TGTGCCAGCAGCTTAGTTATGGGACTAGCGGGAAACACCGGGGAGCTGTTTTTT	CASSLVMGLAGNTGELFF
TRBV9	-	TRBJ2-3	TRBD2	TGTGCCAGCAGCGTAGGGCTAGCGGGAGGGCTGGCGCAGTATTTT	CASSVGLAGGLAQYF
TRBV24-1	-	TRBJ2-1	TRBD2	TGTGCCACCAGTGATTCCGCATCTAGCGGGAGTAGGAATGAGCAGTTCTTC	CATSDSASSGSRNEQFF
TRBV5-4	-	TRBJ2-7	-	TGTGCCAGCAGCCGACAGTTGGGCAACGAGCAGTACTTC	CASSRQLGNEQYF
TRBV24-1	-	TRBJ2-2	TRBD1	TGTGCCACCAGTGATCGGACAGGGGGCTGGGGGGAGCTGTTTTTT	CATSDRTGGWGELFF